This TCR beta chain was recovered during a study of T cells in Graves' hyperthyroidism and ophthalmopathy. General observations from the study: The authors' 13 V-J model separated ophthalmopathy from stable hyperthyroidism. Ophthalmopathy was identified by the model a median 6.5 months ahead of onset. Within blood appeared most thyroid clonotypes that had expanded above 0.001.

It was uncontrolled infection, other autoimmune disease, pregnancy or lactation that excluded patients. This CDR3 has 15 amino acids. Germline CDR1 and CDR2: SQVTM and ANQGSEA. The ends lost 0 bases at V and 1 base at J; junction bases unmatched: 6. Using RNA transcripts as the source, TCR beta CDR3 regions were amplified. When the TCR CDR3 underwent first-round RT-PCR, the HTBI primer set was used. TCRdb reprocessed the multiplex PCR reads with MiXCR, giving one entry per CDR3 protein. The table shows about 510,000 distinct CDR3 sequences, with 40% to 55% occurring only once. About this clonotype itself: What it recognizes is unknown.

V gene TRBV29-1 combines with J gene TRBJ2-7; TRBD2 matches at 7 bases. This receptor was taken from an adult woman with Graves' disease, either hyperthyroidism or ophthalmopathy (not recorded which). The specimen sequenced was peripheral blood or thyroid tissue (not recorded which). CDR3 DNA sequence: TGCAGCGTTGAAGATCCGCGGGAGTCATCCTACGAGCAGTACTTC. Protein sequence: CSVEDPRESSYEQYF.